What follows are 20 T cell receptor beta chains derived from one specimen sequenced in a study of T cells after yellow fever vaccination. TCRdb independently ran MiXCR on the 5' RACE reads; one entry per CDR3 protein. The data hold over 110,000 distinct CDR3 sequences, with roughly 8% observed a single time. The material sequenced was CD4+ T cells sorted from PBMCs, taken 5 days after the yellow fever booster vaccination. These receptors all come from a man aged 30 to 39 who received the YFV17D yellow fever vaccine.

The sample holds many counts of this clonotype. The chain has TRBV5-1 and TRBJ2-2; 7 nucleotides line up with TRBD1. This CDR3 has 15 amino acids. V was pared by 4 bases and J by 4 bases, with 7 bases of the junction left unmatched. The germline V gene has CDR1 SGHRS and CDR2 YFSETQ. The CDR3 loop is CASSPGQRSTGELFF. As DNA, the CDR3 is TGCGCCAGCAGCCCGGGACAGAGAAGCACCGGGGAGCTGTTTTTT.

This clonotype was counted between two and nine times. V is TRBV18 and J is TRBJ2-6, with D perhaps TRBD1 (6 bases). Germline CDR1 is KGHSH and CDR2 is LQKENI. The CDR3 is made up of 15 amino acids. V was pared by 6 bases and J by 2 bases, with 11 bases between. DNA for the CDR3: TGTGCCAGCTCGCTAAACAGGGCTGGGGCCAACGTCCTGACTTTC. Its translation: CASSLNRAGANVLTF.

The rearrangement uses TRBV12-3 or TRBV12-4 and TRBJ2-5, with D perhaps TRBD1 or TRBD2 (6 bases each). The CDR3 extends over 15 amino acids. Trimming took 3 bases from V and 7 from J, leaving 18 bases between them. The CDR3 coding sequence is TGTGCCAGCAGTTTGGGGGTTGGGGGGCGGGGGACCCAGTACTTC. It codes for CASSLGVGGRGTQYF.

This clonotype was observed at least ten times. This chain links TRBV27 with TRBJ2-2; a weak D match, TRBD1 (6 bases). The length of the CDR3 is 14 residues. In germline, CDR1 is MNHEY, CDR2 SMNVEV (reference sequence). The V end was cut by 7 bases, the J end by 2 bases, with 11 bases between. This CDR3 reads CASMRTVNTGELFF. In nucleotides, the CDR3 is TGTGCCAGCATGAGGACAGTAAACACCGGGGAGCTGTTTTTT.

The CDR3 nucleotides read TGCGCCAGCAGCTTGGAGGCGGCTAGCTCCTACAATGAGCAGTTCTTC. It is translated as CASSLEAASSYNEQFF. This chain joins TRBV5-1 and TRBJ2-1; D call uncertain. The CDR3 has 16 residues. The V gene's germline CDR1 is SGHRS and CDR2 YFSETQ. Trimming stripped 0 bases from V and 0 bases from J, with 10 bases between.

This clonotype was recorded at least ten times. The chain uses TRBV20-1 and TRBJ2-1, with D unresolved. From germline, CDR1 is DFQATT and CDR2 SNEGSKA (reference sequence). This CDR3 spans 12 amino acids. V was trimmed by 3 bases and J by 5 bases, leaving 8 bases between them. CDR3 DNA: TGCAGTGCTAGCGGAACCCACAATGAGCAGTTCTTC. Encoded protein: CSASGTHNEQFF.

This clonotype was counted at least ten times. This chain joins TRBV10-3 and TRBJ2-7, with TRBD1 matching 8 bases. Germline CDR1 is ENHRY and CDR2 is SYGVKD. This CDR3 spans 14 amino acids. Trimming cost V 1 base and J 2 bases; bases outside gene matches: 1. The CDR3 here is CAISELGQAYEQYF. The CDR3 region has the DNA TGTGCCATCAGTGAGTTGGGACAGGCCTACGAGCAGTACTTC.

This clonotype appeared many times. The CDR3 DNA is TGCAGTGCTCCCCTAGCGGGGATGCAGAAAGAGCAGTTCTTC. Its protein is CSAPLAGMQKEQFF. V gene TRBV20-1 combines with J gene TRBJ2-1, with 9 bases identical to TRBD2. Unmatched junction bases numbered 12, after V lost 5 bases and J lost 10 bases. This CDR3 contains 14 residues. The germline V gene encodes CDR1 DFQATT and CDR2 SNEGSKA (reference sequence).

This clonotype has just a few counts. The rearrangement links TRBV21-1 to TRBJ2-7; TRBD1 was called by the table and not checked on the DNA. TRBV21-1 represents a pseudogene. The CDR3 is 22 residues long. The CDR3 protein is CASSRPKEQKRPGPLRRDEQYF. DNA for the CDR3: TGTGCCAGCAGCAGACCCAAAGAACAAAAAAGACCGGGACCCCTGAGGAGGGACGAGCAGTACTTC.

There are many counts of this clonotype. The chain couples TRBV28 to TRBJ2-7; 14 nucleotides align to TRBD2. This CDR3 contains 16 residues. J gave up 4 bases and V 3 bases, and 5 bases lay outside the gene matches. CDR1 MDHEN and CDR2 SYDVKM come from the germline V gene. CDR3 amino acids: CASSFGTSGSWYEQYF. Here the CDR3 DNA reads TGTGCCAGCAGTTTTGGGACTAGCGGGAGTTGGTACGAGCAGTACTTC.

The table lists this clonotype with many counts. This rearrangement joins TRBV5-1 to TRBJ2-5; 10 nucleotides match TRBD2. The CDR3 length is 13 residues. Germline V gene lookup returns CDR1 SGHRS and CDR2 YFSETQ. The junction had 3 bases not matched to a gene; V was cut back by 5 bases and J by 5 bases. CDR3 sequence (DNA): TGCGCCAGCAGAGCGGGAGGGGGCGAGACCCAGTACTTC. It is translated as CASRAGGGETQYF.

Many counts were recorded for this clonotype. The chain recombines TRBV4-2 with TRBJ2-5, with D unresolved. Germline CDR1 reads LGHNA; CDR2 reads YNFKEQ. V lost 0 bases and J lost 7, with 15 bases in between. This CDR3 contains 15 residues. The CDR3 nucleotides are TGTGCCAGCAGCCAAGATGGGCTAGATTCGGGGACCCAGTACTTC. This codes for CASSQDGLDSGTQYF.

The chain links TRBV20-1 to TRBJ2-3; 12 bases line up with TRBD2. With 0 bases clipped from V and 6 bases from J, the junction kept 16 bases outside the gene matches. Germline V lookup: CDR1 DFQATT, CDR2 SNEGSKA (reference sequence). There are 19 residues in the CDR3. CDR3 in DNA: TGCAGTGCTAGAGATAAGCGACTAGCGGGAGTAATTTTTGCGGATACGCAGTATTTT. Protein product: CSARDKRLAGVIFADTQYF.

This clonotype was seen many times. V usage is TRBV30 and J usage is TRBJ1-5; 9 bases map to TRBD1. Germline V gene sequence: CDR1 GTSNPN, CDR2 SVGIG (reference sequence). V lost 2 bases and J lost 7; bases outside the gene matches: 9. This CDR3 is 15 amino acids long. CDR3: CAWSLTGGVGQPQHF. The CDR3 coding sequence is TGTGCCTGGAGTTTAACAGGGGGCGTCGGGCAGCCCCAGCATTTT.

This clonotype has ten or more counts. The chain has TRBV11-2 and TRBJ2-2; 9 positions match TRBD2. Trimming removed 4 bases from V and 3 bases from J; junction bases left unmatched: 12. CDR1 is SGHAT, CDR2 FQNNGV, per germline. The CDR3 is 18 amino acids. CDR3 in amino acids: CASSSRVLAGAHTGELFF. Here the CDR3 DNA reads TGTGCCAGCAGCTCTAGAGTACTAGCGGGCGCGCACACCGGGGAGCTGTTTTTT.

This clonotype was counted at least ten times. This chain joins TRBV20-1 and TRBJ2-4; TRBD2 aligns across 11 bases. The V gene's germline CDR1 is DFQATT and CDR2 SNEGSKA (reference sequence). The V gene end was trimmed by 2 bases and the J gene end by 6 bases; junction bases not matched to a gene: 15. This CDR3 region has 18 residues. The CDR3 sequence: CSARLQGSGRAVRNIQYF. The CDR3 DNA reads as TGCAGTGCTAGACTCCAGGGTAGCGGGAGGGCCGTTAGAAACATTCAGTACTTC.

The chain links TRBV20-1 to TRBJ1-2, with a possible D match to TRBD1 (5 bases). Trimming cost V 1 base and J 1 base, with 7 bases left between them. This CDR3 has 13 amino acids. From germline, CDR1 is DFQATT and CDR2 SNEGSKA (reference sequence). The CDR3 DNA sequence: TGCAGTGCTAGAGGACAGAGTAACTATGGCTACACCTTC. Translation: CSARGQSNYGYTF.

For this clonotype: A much larger clone is a single base away; this may be a read error. The chain carries TRBV29-1 and TRBJ1-2; D remains ambiguous. Per germline, CDR1 SQVTM and CDR2 ANQGSEA. V dropped 5 bases and J dropped 2 bases, with 15 bases sitting between them. The CDR3 is made up of 14 amino acids. CDR3 in amino acids: CSVFGGKGNYGYTF. The CDR3 nucleotides are TGCAGCGTTTTCGGTGGAAAAGGGAACTATGGCTACACCTTC.

With regard to this clonotype: This may stem from a read error, because a much larger clone lies one nucleotide away. The chain is built from TRBV3-1 and TRBJ2-7, with D possibly being TRBD1 (5 bases). Germline V gives CDR1 LGHDT, CDR2 YNNKEL (reference sequence). The CDR3 loop spans 13 amino acids. The CDR3 reads CVSSYTGAYEQYF. CDR3 coding DNA: TGTGTCAGCAGCTACACAGGAGCCTACGAGCAGTACTTC.

The rearrangement joins TRBV25-1 to TRBJ2-5; D perhaps matches TRBD1 (6 bases). Germline assignment: CDR1 MGHDK and CDR2 SYGVNS. Trimming left V 3 bases short and J 5 bases short, with 13 bases between. The CDR3 is 14 amino acids. CDR3 amino acids: CASSDGGHRETQYF. The CDR3 region has the DNA TGTGCCAGCAGTGATGGGGGACACCGGGAGACCCAGTACTTC.